The T cell receptor (beta chain) described here comes from a study of shared clonotypes between healthy human individuals. Study at large: Three plates each covered CD4 naive and memory; CD8 naive two, CD8 memory one.

Deep-level settings were used for running the assay. The authors loaded around 200 ng DNA, 28,000 or so T cell genomes, into sorted-subset replicate PCRs. Sequencing was performed with immunoSEQ multiplex PCR; in TCRdb, only in-frame clones are kept and a portion is missing. Of some 1.5 million clones in the sample, approximately 98% are singletons; the top ten hold roughly 0.45%. Per the germline V gene, CDR1 is KGHSH and CDR2 is LQKENI. The length of the CDR3 is 15 residues. V shed 3 bases and J 4 bases; nucleotides not matched to a gene: 7. The gene calls are TRBV18 and TRBJ1-2; TRBD1 aligns across 8 bases. Sequencing was done on a sample of naive CD4+ T cells sorted from blood. Noted subset: CD45RA+ positively selected. The receptor was isolated from a man in his thirties or forties in good health. CDR3 sequence reads: CASSPGQGEFYGYTF. The CDR3 DNA is TGTGCCAGCTCACCCGGACAGGGAGAATTCTATGGCTACACCTTC. The variable domain in full, completed from reference TRBV18 and TRBJ1-2, reads NAGVMQNPRHLVRRRGQEARLRCSPMKGHSHVYWYRQLPEEGLKFMVYLQKENIIDESGMPKERFSAEFPKEGPSILRIQQVVRGDSAAYFCASSPGQGEFYGYTFGSGTRLTVV.